This T cell receptor beta chain was retrieved from a study of blood T cell repertoires in COVID-19. Study-level background: Nucleic acid was either cDNA or gDNA, and it came from T cells, B-cell-depleted T cells, or PBMCs.

Source study methods: Amplification of reference gene primers was used by the study to estimate nucleated cell counts. The method was immunoSEQ multiplex PCR; TCRdb's version includes in-frame clones alone and lacks a portion of them. The D gene and trimming were derived from the DNA, and the V and J assignments and clone size from that table. The sample holds more than 130,000 clones; approximately 80% are singletons and the top ten take 5.5% to 7%. The table lists this clone with a few counts. V was clipped by 10 bases and J by 4 bases; unmatched bases: 10. The CDR3 has 14 amino acids. Germline values: CDR1 LGHNA, CDR2 YNFKEQ.

This chain connects TRBV4-2 to TRBJ1-3, with 7 bases identical to TRBD1. This receptor was obtained from a human donor in a cohort sampled during active COVID-19. Material for sequencing was peripheral blood. CDR3 nucleotides: TGTGCCACAGATACCGGGACAGCAGGAAACACCATATATTTT. Translating it yields CATDTGTAGNTIYF.